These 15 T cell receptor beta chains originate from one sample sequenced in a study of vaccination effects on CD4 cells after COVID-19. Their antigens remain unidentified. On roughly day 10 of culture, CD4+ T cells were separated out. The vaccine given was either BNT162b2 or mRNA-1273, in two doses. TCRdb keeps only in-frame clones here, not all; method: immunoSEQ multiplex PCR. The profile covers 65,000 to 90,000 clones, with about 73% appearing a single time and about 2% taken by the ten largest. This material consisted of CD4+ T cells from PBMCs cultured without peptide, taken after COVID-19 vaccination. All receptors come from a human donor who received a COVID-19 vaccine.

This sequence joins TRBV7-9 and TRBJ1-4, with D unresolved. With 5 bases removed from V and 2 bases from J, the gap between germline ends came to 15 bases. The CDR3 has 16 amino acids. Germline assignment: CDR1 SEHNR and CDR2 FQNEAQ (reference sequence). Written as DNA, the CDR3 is TGTGCCAGCAGCCCCGGGGTTAGGGTGACTAATGAAAAACTGTTTTTT. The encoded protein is CASSPGVRVTNEKLFF.

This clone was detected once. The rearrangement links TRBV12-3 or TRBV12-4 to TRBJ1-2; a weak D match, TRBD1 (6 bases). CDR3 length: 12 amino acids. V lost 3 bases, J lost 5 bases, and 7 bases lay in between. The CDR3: CASSFRGYGYTF. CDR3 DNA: TGTGCCAGCAGTTTCAGGGGTTATGGCTACACCTTC.

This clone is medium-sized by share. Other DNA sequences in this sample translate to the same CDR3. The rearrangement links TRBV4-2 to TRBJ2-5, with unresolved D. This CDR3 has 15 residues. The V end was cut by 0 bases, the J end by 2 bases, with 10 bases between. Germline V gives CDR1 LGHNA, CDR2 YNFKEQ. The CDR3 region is CASSQDGRVQETQYF. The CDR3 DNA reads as TGTGCCAGCAGCCAAGATGGACGGGTTCAAGAGACCCAGTACTTC.

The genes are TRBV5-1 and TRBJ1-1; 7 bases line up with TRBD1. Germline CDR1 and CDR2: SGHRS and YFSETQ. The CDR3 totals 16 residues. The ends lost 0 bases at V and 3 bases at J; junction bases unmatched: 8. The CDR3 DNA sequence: TGCGCCAGCAGCTTGGGCTACAGGGGATCTCACACTGAAGCTTTCTTT. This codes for CASSLGYRGSHTEAFF.

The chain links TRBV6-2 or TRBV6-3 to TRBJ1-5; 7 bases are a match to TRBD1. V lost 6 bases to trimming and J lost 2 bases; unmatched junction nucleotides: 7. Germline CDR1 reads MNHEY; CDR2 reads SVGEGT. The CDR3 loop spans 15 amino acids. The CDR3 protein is CASSLDRIGNQPQHF. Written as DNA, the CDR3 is TGTGCCAGCAGCCTGGACAGGATAGGCAATCAGCCCCAGCATTTT.

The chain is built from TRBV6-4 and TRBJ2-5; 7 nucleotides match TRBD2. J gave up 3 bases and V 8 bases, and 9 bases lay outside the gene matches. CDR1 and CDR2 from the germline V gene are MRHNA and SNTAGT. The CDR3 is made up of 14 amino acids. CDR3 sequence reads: CASFWGGWEETQYF. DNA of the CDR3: TGTGCCAGCTTTTGGGGGGGATGGGAAGAGACCCAGTACTTC.

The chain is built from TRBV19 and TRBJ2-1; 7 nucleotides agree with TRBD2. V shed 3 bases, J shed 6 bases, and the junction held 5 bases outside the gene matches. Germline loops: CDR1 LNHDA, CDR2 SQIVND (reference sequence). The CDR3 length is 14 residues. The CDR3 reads CASSIRTSSNEQFF. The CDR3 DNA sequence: TGTGCCAGTAGTATCCGGACTAGTTCCAATGAGCAGTTCTTC. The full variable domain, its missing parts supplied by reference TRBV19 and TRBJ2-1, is DGGITQSPKYLFRKEGQNVTLSCEQNLNHDAMYWYRQDPGQGLRLIYYSQIVNDFQKGDIAEGYSVSREKKESFPLTVTSAQKNPTAFYLCASSIRTSSNEQFFGPGTRLTVL.

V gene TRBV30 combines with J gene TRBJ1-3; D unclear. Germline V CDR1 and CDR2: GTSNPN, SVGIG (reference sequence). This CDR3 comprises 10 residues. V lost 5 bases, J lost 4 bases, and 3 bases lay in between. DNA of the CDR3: TGTGCCTGGGAGGGAAACACCATATATTTT. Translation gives CAWEGNTIYF.

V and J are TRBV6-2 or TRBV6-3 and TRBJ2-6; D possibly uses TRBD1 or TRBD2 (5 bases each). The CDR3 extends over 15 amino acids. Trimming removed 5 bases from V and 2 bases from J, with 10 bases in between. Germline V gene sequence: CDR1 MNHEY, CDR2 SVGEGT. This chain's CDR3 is CASSRLGAGANVLTF. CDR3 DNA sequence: TGTGCCAGCAGTCGCCTGGGGGCTGGGGCCAACGTCCTGACTTTC.

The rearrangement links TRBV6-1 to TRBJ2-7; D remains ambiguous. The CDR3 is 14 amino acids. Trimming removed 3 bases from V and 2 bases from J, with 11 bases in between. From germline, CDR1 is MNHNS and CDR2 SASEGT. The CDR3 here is CASSDRTVTYEQYV. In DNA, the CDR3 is TGTGCCAGCAGTGATAGGACGGTAACCTACGAGCAGTACGTC.

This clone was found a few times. The CDR3 here is CASSFVIGGQYEQYV. CDR3 in DNA: TGTGCCAGCAGCTTCGTTATCGGGGGGCAGTACGAGCAGTACGTC. The V call is TRBV5-6, the J call TRBJ2-7; a possible D gene is TRBD2 (7 bases). V was shortened by 2 bases and J by 4 bases, with 16 bases between the two germline ends. CDR3 size: 15 residues. Germline V gene sequence: CDR1 SGHDT, CDR2 YYEEEE.

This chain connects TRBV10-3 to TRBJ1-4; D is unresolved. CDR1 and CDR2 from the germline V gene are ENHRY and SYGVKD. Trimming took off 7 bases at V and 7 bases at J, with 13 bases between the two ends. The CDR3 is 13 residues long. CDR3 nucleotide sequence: TGTGCCATCAATTCGCAGTACGGTGAAAAACTGTTTTTT. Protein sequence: CAINSQYGEKLFF.

The CDR3 is CASSSSGIFQPQHF. CDR3 in DNA: TGTGCCAGCAGTTCCTCAGGGATATTTCAGCCCCAGCATTTT. V and J are TRBV28 and TRBJ1-5; possibly TRBD1 for D (5 bases). The CDR3 is 14 residues long. The V gene lost 4 bases and the J gene lost 6 bases, with 13 bases spanning the gap. CDR1 MDHEN and CDR2 SYDVKM come from the germline V gene.

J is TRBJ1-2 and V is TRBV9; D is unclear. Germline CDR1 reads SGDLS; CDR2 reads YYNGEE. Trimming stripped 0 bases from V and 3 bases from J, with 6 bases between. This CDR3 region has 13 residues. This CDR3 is CASSVGPDYGYTF. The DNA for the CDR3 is TGTGCCAGCAGCGTAGGACCCGACTATGGCTACACCTTC.

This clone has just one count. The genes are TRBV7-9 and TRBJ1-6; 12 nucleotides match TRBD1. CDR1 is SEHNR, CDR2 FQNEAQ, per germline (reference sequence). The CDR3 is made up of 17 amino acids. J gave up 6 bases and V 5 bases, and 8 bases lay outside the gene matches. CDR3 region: CASSLGQGAKCNSPLHF. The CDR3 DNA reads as TGTGCCAGCAGCCTGGGACAGGGGGCGAAGTGTAATTCACCCCTCCACTTT.